This TCR beta chain was sequenced in a study of T-cell reconstitution after alpha-beta-depleted transplantation in children. This CDR3 is 12 amino acids long. V dropped 6 bases and J dropped 10 bases, with 10 bases sitting between them. In this sample, this clonotype turned up a few times. It was with unique molecular identifiers that the TCRbeta library was prepared. Using its own MiXCR run on the PCR reads, TCRdb lists one record per CDR3 protein. The sample contains approximately 420,000 distinct CDR3 sequences, roughly 11% of which appear only once. Specimen: PBMCs from the stem cell graft donor, collected from the stem cell graft. This chain uses TRBV12-3 or TRBV12-4 with TRBJ1-6; no clear D gene. The source is a human donor who donated a stem cell graft to a child with acute myeloid leukemia. The CDR3 is CASSRERSPLHF. For the CDR3, the DNA is TGTGCCAGCAGCCGTGAACGATCACCCCTCCACTTT.